This TCR beta chain stems from a study of blood T cell repertoires in COVID-19. CDR3 length: 16 amino acids. V shed 6 bases and J shed 7 bases, with 22 bases lying between them. Germline V lookup: CDR1 PRHDT, CDR2 FYEKMQ (reference sequence). TCRdb's copy holds only in-frame clones and misses some; the assay was immunoSEQ multiplex PCR. The sample lists tens of thousands of clones; 65% to 85% were seen once. Sequencing used peripheral blood. The clonotype was recovered from a man aged 80 or over with active or convalescent COVID-19. This chain joins TRBV13 and TRBJ2-1; a possible D gene is TRBD2 (6 bases). The CDR3 DNA reads TGTGCCAGCAGTCCAAGGACTACAGCCTATGGAAATGAGCAGTTCTTC. This sequence encodes CASSPRTTAYGNEQFF.